The rows below give T cell receptor beta chains drawn from one sample of a study of blood T cell repertoires in COVID-19. Clones were read by immunoSEQ multiplex PCR, and TCRdb kept only the in-frame ones, dropping some. The sample has fewer than 60,000 clones, almost 85% seen once; the top ten hold about 3.4%. The sequencing input was peripheral blood. All receptors derive from a man aged 55 to 70 with acute or convalescent COVID-19. The CDR3 runs from the conserved cysteine through the conserved F or W. The D gene is left open where the match is weak.

>15|TRBV5-6|-|TRBJ1-6
CASSFLGTPNSPLHF
>12|TRBV30|-|TRBJ2-5
CAWSYQGETQYF
>13|TRBV28|-|TRBJ1-6
CASSPDSNSPLHF
>17|TRBV7-7|-|TRBJ2-1
CASSLDYGMGMGNEQFF
>16|TRBV7-2|TRBD1|TRBJ2-3
CASSFNRGLNTDTQYF
>17|TRBV19|-|TRBJ1-4
CASTPRPGLATNEKLFF
>13|TRBV18|-|TRBJ1-5
CASSRDGNQPQHF
>14|TRBV5-1|-|TRBJ1-1
CASSIQGVDGEAFF
>13|TRBV28|TRBD1|TRBJ1-2
CASSRGQDYGYTF
>16|TRBV7-9|TRBD1|TRBJ2-7
CASSSDRGEHGYEQYF
>15|TRBV7-6|TRBD1|TRBJ1-2
CASSPGTGSHYGYTF
>13|TRBV18|-|TRBJ2-5
CASSPLGGRRTYF
>16|TRBV27|TRBD1|TRBJ2-1
CASSPPGQGSYNEQFF
>15|TRBV5-1|-|TRBJ2-5
CASSSGGSDRKTQYF
>17|TRBV18|TRBD1|TRBJ2-1
CASSPPKGTGGNNEQFF
>15|TRBV5-4|TRBD1|TRBJ1-3
CASSVDRNSGNTIYF